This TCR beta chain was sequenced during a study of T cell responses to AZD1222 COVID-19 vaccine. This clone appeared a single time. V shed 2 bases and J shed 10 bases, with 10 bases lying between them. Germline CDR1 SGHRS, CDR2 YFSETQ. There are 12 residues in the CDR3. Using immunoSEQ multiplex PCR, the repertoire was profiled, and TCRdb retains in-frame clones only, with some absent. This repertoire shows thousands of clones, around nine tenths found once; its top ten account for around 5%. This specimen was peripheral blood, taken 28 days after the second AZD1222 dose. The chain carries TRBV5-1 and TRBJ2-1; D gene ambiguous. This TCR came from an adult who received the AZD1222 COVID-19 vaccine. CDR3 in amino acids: CASSFPDREQFF. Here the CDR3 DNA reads TGCGCCAGCAGCTTCCCTGATCGAGAGCAGTTCTTC.